Given below is one T cell receptor (beta chain) in context. What it binds is not known. This CDR3 spans 20 amino acids. Germline CDR1 and CDR2: SGHRS and YFSETQ. V was clipped by 1 base and J by 7 bases; unmatched bases: 19. The data were obtained in a study of T cells in localized non-small cell lung cancer. Study results and caveats: In the blood, greater T cell density corresponded to longer overall survival.

The assay was immunoSEQ multiplex PCR, and TCRdb's table has in-frame clones only and misses some. This table has approximately 31,000 clones, approximately 94% appearing once. The chain is built from TRBV5-1 and TRBJ2-1, with TRBD2 matching over 11 bases. The source was peripheral blood, collected before any cancer treatment. This TCR came from a woman aged 40 to 75 with stage I lung adenocarcinoma. The CDR3 DNA follows: TGCGCCAGCAGCTTGCACCGCCCTACTAGCGGGGGTCGTCTGAGGAATGAGCAGTTCTTC. Translation gives CASSLHRPTSGGRLRNEQFF.